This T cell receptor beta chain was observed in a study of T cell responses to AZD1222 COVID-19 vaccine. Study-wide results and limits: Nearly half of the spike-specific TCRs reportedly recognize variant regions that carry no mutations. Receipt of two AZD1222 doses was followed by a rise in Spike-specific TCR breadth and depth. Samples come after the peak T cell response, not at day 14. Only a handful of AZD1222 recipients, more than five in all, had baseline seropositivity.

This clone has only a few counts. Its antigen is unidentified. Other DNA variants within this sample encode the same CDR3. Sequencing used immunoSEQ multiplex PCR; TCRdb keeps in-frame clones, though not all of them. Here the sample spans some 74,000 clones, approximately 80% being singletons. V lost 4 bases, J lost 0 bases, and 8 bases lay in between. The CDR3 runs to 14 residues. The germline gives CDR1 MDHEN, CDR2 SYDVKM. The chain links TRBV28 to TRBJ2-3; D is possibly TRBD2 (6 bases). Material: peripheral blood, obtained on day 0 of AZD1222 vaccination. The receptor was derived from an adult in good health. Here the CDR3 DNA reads TGTGCCAGCAGTTCCGGGACTAGCACAGATACGCAGTATTTT. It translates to CASSSGTSTDTQYF.